Listed below are T cell receptor beta chains from one sample, sequenced in a study of glioma-infiltrating T cells. One entry per CDR3 protein, called by TCRdb with MiXCR from the multiplex PCR reads. The repertoire includes approximately 11,000 distinct CDR3 sequences, less than 30% of them detected once, and roughly 42% sits in the top ten. Sequencing input: glioma tissue, nonneoplastic brain tissue, or PBMCs (not recorded which). The receptor source for this set is a human donor with low-grade glioma or glioblastoma, undergoing nonglioma brain surgery, or in good health (not recorded which). The CDR3 runs from the conserved cysteine through the conserved F or W.

V	CDR3
TRBV7-3	CASRPQPTDTQYF
TRBV20-1	CSATQPGAGVDYGYTF
TRBV29-1	CSVESTENTEAFF
TRBV24-1	CATSEPTANYGYTF
TRBV20-1	CSASYPLGGRGTIQYF
TRBV11-3	CASSFSRMNTEAFF
TRBV27	CASSSGDSNQPQHF
TRBV18	CASSERAVEAFF
TRBV19	CASSNFAGGTDTQYF
TRBV28	CASGLAGYNEQFF
TRBV29-1	CSVEDSNYGYTF
TRBV6-1	CASQGQGNTEAFF
TRBV18	CASSPSLSNQPQHF
TRBV7-7	CASNLGDPSTSYEQYF
TRBV2	CASSSTRGSYNEQFF
TRBV28	CASSFRLSQETQYF
TRBV19	CAWSGQNNSPLHF
TRBV10-2	CASSTSEQFF
TRBV4-1	CASSQELPDRRTF
TRBV19	CASSMGLEQFF
TRBV6-6	CASSYSGTSDNEQFF
TRBV20-1	CSARAPKGGSGYEQYF
TRBV7-8	CASSLRPTNEKLFF
TRBV5-4	CASSLPELYEQYF
TRBV20-1	CSARVASGIYEQYF
TRBV3-1	CASSQDAGDNEQFF
TRBV3-1	CASSQQETQYF
TRBV20-1	CSARDSPQETQYF
TRBV28	CASSLMGVPGANVLTF
TRBV7-8	CASSSYSGRATDTQYF
TRBV18	CASAPPGTPSNQPQHF
TRBV11-2	CASSSDLILGEINQPQHF
TRBV12-5	CASGLMSEISSYNEQFF